This T cell receptor (beta chain) emerged from a study of cytomegalovirus exposure and HLA in healthy donors. PCR primers comprised 60 Vbeta and 13 Jbeta primers. Method: immunoSEQ multiplex PCR; TCRdb's copy keeps in-frame clones and lacks some. The data hold under 200,000 clones, with 75% to 80% observed a single time. This clone is a singleton in its sample. The antigen is undetermined. V shed 1 base and J shed 1 base, with 10 bases lying between them. In germline, CDR1 is LGHNA, CDR2 YNFKEQ. The CDR3 runs to 15 residues. Study findings and constraints: Most TCR sequences showed up rarely, but some public TCRs showed up in many donors. No immune exposure information besides CMV serostatus was available.

This chain connects TRBV4-2 to TRBJ1-2; tentatively, D is TRBD1 (6 bases). This clonotype was sampled from a man in his fifties in good health and CMV-seropositive. Material for sequencing was PBMCs. The CDR3 spells CASSQGTGSNYGYTF. The CDR3 DNA reads as TGTGCCAGCAGCCAAGGAACAGGGAGTAACTATGGCTACACCTTC.